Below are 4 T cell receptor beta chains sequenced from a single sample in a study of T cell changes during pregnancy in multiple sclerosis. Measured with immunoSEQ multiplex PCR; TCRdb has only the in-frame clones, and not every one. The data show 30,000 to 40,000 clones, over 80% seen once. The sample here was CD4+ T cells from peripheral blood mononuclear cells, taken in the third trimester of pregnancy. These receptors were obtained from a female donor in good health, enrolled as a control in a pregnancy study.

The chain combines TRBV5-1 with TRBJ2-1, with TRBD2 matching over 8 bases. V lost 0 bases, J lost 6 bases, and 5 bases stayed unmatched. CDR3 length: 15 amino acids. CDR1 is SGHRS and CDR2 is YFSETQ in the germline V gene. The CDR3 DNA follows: TGCGCCAGCAGCTTGGGATTTAGCGGGATCAATGAGCAGTTCTTC. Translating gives CASSLGFSGINEQFF.

The CDR3, as DNA: TGTGCCAGCAGCGGAGGGACTAGCGGGCAAGAGACCCAGTACTTC. Encoded protein: CASSGGTSGQETQYF. The chain joins TRBV9 to TRBJ2-5; 12 nucleotides match TRBD2. CDR3 length: 15 amino acids. J was trimmed by 2 bases and V by 3 bases; bases with no gene match: 2. Germline values: CDR1 SGDLS, CDR2 YYNGEE. The variable domain in full, completed from reference TRBV9 and TRBJ2-5, reads DSGVTQTPKHLITATGQRVTLRCSPRSGDLSVYWYQQSLDQGLQFLIQYYNGEERAKGNILERFSAQQFPDLHSELNLSSLELGDSALYFCASSGGTSGQETQYFGPGTRLLVL.

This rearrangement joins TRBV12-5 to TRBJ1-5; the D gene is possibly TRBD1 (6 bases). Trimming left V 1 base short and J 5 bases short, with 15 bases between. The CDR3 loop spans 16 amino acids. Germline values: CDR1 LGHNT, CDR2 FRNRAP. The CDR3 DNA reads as TGTGCTAGTGGTTTGGAGATCCGGGACACTTATCAGCCCCAGCATTTT. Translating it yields CASGLEIRDTYQPQHF.

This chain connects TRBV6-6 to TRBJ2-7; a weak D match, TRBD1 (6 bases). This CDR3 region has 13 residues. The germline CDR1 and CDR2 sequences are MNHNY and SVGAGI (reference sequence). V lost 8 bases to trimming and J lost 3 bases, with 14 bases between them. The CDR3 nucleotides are TGTGCCAGCGGACAGCTTCCCAGCTACGAGCAGTACTTC. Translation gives CASGQLPSYEQYF.